This T cell receptor (beta chain) came from a study of low-dose radiotherapy and immunotherapy resistance in tumors (dated 2022 in TCRdb). For the study in its entirety: Patients in Cohort 1 were given 0.5 Gy per fraction every 2 weeks, and the prescribed total PTV dose was 6.5 Gy. The trial did not randomize participants into treatment groups. Eight patients were included in the translational analysis, namely three from the first dose cohort plus the first five from the second dose cohort. For Cohort 2, the dose was 1 Gy per fraction given every two weeks, adding up to 13 Gy in total across 26 weeks. Patients took aspirin 300 mg orally once daily for four cycles, starting on cycle 1 day 1. Cyclophosphamide 200 mg/m2 was administered intravenously every two weeks, one day before each radiation and immunotherapy administration. Nivolumab and ipilimumab were both given intravenously, with nivolumab at a 240 mg flat dose every two weeks and ipilimumab at 1 mg/kg every six weeks.

Of note for this clonotype: Its antigen target is currently unknown. Base qualities are not recorded, but no much larger clone differs from it by a single base.

The V and J ends are trimmed by 0 bases and 4 bases, leaving 8 bases between them. The germline V gene sets CDR1 to SGHTA and CDR2 to FQGTGA. From the cysteine through the phenylalanine, the CDR3 covers 14 amino acids. Of the read, only the CDR3 DNA is kept; its 42 bases are in frame from base 1. The donors took part in RACIN, a single-arm, phase I, dose-escalation trial that combined nivolumab, ipilimumab, aspirin, low-dose cyclophosphamide and low-dose radiotherapy. Patients were eligible if they had advanced solid tumors that were TIL-negative. First-strand cDNA was synthesized using Superscript III and a set of TRAV- and TRBV-specific primers, so that both TCRalpha and TCRbeta chains were covered. TCRs were amplified for 20 to 25 PCR cycles with Phusion, using a constant-region primer paired with the adapter attached to the V primers. Amplification of the isolated mRNA was done with the MessageAmp II aRNA Amplification Kit, which involved a roughly 15-hour in vitro transcription at 37 degrees C. The Dynabeads mRNA DIRECT Purification Kit was used to isolate mRNA for TCR sequencing. A second roughly 23-cycle Phusion PCR added indexed Illumina adapters, and products were purified with AMPure XP beads. The authors' analysis ran thus. Custom Perl scripts were used to pool TCR sequences that encoded the same protein, to remove out-of-frame sequences, and to calculate the abundance of each clonotype. The analysis excluded TCR sequences that were supported by just one read. Shannon entropy, Gini index, clonality, richness, and the frequency of TCRs shared between repertoires were included as repertoire metrics. The public reads were quality trimmed at Q25 with fastp and then assembled into clones with MiXCR by TCRdb, keeping productive beta chains. Entries that share a CDR3 protein sequence are merged under the most common genes and DNA. What appears here as the V and J calls and clone size reflects TCRdb's work, not the paper's. A total of 13,000 or so distinct CDR3 sequences appear in this sample, 70% to 80% of them only once. The ten most abundant clones make up less than 6% of the sample.

This chain joins TRBV7-3 to TRBJ2-3, and TRBD2 may be the D gene, going by 5 matching bases. The sequence derives from a human donor with advanced metastatic prostate, ovarian, gallbladder or colorectal cancer (not recorded which). This table probably holds off-target reads from a library built for another chain. The CDR3 region reads CASSLTPSPDTQYF. Read as DNA, the sequence is TGTGCCAGCAGCTTAACCCCTAGCCCAGATACGCAGTATTTT.